The clone carrying this TCR beta chain was counted a few times. Antigen unknown. The authors sorted CD4+ and CD8+ T cells from PBMCs. This sample is drawn from a study of CD8+ T cells in alopecia areata. Study-wide results and limits: Unlike in mice, where it was clearer, TCR sharing across patients was less clear, possibly HLA-related. Clonality was higher in lesional than normal scalp, especially in alopecia totalis/universalis.

Extraction and reverse transcription of RNA yielded cDNA as the sequencing template. Profiled with immunoSEQ multiplex PCR; TCRdb holds only in-frame clones, not every one. Of 100,000 to 120,000 clones listed, around 55% are singletons. V was cut by 2 bases and J by 5 bases, with 13 bases left in between. CDR1 is SNHLY and CDR2 is FYNNEI in the germline V gene. This CDR3 comprises 14 residues. Sequencing was done on a sample of CD8+ T cells sorted from blood. The clonotype comes from a human donor in good health. This chain links TRBV2 with TRBJ2-7, with D perhaps given as TRBD1 or TRBD2 (7 bases each). CDR3 DNA sequence: TGTGCCAGCAGTGAAAGGGCAGGGGGGGACGAGCAGTACTTC. This translates into CASSERAGGDEQYF. Combining the CDR3 with reference TRBV2 and TRBJ2-7 gives the whole variable domain EPEVTQTPSHQVTQMGQEVILRCVPISNHLYFYWYRQILGQKVEFLVSFYNNEISEKSEIFDDQFSVERPDGSNFTLKIRSTKLEDSAMYFCASSERAGGDEQYFGPGTRLTVT.